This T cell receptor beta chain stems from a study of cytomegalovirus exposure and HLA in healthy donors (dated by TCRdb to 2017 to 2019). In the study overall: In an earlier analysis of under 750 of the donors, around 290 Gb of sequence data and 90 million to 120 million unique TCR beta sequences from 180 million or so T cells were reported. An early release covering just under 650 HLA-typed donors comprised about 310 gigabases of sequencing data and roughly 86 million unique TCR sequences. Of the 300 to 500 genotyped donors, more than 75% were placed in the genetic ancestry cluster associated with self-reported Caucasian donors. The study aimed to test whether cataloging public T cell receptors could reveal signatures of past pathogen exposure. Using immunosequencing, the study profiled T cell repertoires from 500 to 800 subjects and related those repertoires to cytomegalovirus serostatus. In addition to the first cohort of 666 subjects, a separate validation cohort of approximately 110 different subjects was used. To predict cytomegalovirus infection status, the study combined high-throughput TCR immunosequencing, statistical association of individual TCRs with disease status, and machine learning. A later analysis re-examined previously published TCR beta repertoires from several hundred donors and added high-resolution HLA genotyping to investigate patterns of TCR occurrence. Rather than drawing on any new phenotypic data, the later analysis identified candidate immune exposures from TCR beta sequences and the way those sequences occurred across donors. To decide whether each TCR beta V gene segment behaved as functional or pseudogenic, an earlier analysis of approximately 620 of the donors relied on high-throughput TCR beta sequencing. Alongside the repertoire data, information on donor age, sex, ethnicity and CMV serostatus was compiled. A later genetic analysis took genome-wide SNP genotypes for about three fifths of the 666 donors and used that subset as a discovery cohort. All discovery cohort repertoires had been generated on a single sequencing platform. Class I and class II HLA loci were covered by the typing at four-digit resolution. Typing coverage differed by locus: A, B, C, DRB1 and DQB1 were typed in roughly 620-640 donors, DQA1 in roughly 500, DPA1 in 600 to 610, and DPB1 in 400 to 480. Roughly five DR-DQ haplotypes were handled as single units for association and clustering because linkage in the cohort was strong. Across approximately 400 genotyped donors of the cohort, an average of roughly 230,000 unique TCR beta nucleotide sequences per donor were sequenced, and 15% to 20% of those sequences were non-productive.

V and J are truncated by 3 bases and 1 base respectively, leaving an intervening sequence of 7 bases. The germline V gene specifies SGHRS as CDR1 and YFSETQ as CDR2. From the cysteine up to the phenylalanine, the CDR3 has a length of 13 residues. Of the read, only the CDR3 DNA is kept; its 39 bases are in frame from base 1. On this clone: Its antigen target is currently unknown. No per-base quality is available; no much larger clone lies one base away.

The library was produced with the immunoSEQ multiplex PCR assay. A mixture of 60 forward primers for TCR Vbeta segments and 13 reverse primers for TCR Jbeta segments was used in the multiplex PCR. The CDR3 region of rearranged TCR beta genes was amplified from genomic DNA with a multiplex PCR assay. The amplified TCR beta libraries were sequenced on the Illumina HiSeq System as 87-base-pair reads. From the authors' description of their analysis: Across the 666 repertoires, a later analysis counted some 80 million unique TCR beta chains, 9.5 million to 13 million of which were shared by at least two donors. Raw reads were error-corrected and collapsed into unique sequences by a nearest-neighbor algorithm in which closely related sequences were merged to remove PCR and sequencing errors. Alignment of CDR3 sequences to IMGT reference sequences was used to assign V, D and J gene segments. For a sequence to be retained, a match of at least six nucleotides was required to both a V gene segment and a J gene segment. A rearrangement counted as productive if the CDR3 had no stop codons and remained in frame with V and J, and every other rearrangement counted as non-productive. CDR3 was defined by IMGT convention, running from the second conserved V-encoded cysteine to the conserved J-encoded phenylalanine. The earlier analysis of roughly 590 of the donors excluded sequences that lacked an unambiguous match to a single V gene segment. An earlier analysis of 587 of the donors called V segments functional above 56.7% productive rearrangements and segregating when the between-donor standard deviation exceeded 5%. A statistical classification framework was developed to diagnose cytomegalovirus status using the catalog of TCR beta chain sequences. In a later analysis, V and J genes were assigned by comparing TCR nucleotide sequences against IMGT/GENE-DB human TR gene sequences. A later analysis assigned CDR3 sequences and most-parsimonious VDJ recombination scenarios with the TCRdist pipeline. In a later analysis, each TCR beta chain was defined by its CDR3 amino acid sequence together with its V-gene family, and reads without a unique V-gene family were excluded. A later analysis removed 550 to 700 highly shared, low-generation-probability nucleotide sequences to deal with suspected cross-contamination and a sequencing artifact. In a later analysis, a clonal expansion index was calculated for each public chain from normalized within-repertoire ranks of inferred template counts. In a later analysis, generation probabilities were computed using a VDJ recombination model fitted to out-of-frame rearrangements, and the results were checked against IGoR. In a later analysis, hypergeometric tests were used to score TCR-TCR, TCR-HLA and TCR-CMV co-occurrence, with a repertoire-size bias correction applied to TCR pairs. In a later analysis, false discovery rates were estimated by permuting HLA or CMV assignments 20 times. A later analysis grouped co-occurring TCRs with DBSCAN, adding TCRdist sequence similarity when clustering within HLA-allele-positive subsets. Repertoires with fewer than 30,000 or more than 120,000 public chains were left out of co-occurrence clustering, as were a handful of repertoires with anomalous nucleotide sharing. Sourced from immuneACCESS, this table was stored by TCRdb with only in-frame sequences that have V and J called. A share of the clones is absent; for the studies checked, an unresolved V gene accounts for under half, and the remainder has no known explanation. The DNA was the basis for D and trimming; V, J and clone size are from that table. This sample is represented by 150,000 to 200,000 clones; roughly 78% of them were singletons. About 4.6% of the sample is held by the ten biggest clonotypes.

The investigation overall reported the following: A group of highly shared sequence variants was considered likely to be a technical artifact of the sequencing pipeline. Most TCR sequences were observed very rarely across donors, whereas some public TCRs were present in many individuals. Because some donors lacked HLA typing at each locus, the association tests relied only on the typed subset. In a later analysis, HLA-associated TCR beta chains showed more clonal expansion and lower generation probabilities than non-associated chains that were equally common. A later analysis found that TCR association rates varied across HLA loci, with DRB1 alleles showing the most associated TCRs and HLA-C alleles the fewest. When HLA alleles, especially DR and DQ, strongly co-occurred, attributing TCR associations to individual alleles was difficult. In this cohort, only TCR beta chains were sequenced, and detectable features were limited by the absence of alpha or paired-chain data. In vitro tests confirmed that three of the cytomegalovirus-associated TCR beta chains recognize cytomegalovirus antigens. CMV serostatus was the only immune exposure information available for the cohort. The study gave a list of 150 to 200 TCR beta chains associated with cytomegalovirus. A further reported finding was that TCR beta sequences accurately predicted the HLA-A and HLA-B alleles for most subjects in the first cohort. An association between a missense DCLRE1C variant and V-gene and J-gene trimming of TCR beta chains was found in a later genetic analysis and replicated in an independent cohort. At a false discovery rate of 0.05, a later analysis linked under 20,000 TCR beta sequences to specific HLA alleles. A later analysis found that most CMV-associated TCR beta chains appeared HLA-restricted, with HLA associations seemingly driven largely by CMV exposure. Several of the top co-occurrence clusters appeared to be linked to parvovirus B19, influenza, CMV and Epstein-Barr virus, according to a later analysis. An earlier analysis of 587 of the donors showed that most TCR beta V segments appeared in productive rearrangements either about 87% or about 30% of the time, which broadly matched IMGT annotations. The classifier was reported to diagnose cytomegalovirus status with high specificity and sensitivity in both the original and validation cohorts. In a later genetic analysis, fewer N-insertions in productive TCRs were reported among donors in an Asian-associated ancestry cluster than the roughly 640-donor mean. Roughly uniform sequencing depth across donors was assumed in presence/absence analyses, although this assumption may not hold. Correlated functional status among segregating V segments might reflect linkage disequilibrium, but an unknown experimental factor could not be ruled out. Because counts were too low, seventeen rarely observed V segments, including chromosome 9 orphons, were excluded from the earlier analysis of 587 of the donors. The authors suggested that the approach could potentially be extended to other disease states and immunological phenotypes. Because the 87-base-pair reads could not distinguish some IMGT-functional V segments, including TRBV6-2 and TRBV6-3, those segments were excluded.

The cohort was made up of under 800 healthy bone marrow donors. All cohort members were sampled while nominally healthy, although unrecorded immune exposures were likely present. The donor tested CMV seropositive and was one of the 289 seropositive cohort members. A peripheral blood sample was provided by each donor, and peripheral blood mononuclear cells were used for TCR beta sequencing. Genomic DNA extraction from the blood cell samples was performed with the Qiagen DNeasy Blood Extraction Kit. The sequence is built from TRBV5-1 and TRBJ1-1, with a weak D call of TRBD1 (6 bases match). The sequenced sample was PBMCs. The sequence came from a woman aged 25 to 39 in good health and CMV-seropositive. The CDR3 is CASSSGQNTEAFF. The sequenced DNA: TGCGCCAGCAGCTCGGGACAGAACACTGAAGCTTTCTTT. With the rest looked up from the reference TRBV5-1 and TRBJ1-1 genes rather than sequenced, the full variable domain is KAGVTQTPRYLIKTRGQQVTLSCSPISGHRSVSWYQQTPGQGLQFLFEYFSETQRNKGNFPGRFSGRQFSNSRSEMNVSTLELGDSALYLCASSSGQNTEAFFGQGTRLTVV.